The 15 T cell receptor beta chains listed next were all sequenced from one sample in a study of technical replicates of blood from a handful of donors (dated by TCRdb to 2017 to 2019). Libraries were prepared through the immunoSEQ multiplex PCR assay. TCRdb obtained this table from immuneACCESS and retained in-frame rearrangements with V and J assigned. These tables miss some clones; where compared with another copy, unresolved V genes account for less than half of the shortfall, and the remainder is unexplained. Within this sample are about 64,000 clones, with 75% to 90% of them counted one time only. The ten top clones hold about 4.8% of the sample. Sequencing was performed on PBMCs. These receptors all stem from a human donor in good health. Some clones in this sample may be carry-over from other donors' samples.

The chain links TRBV9 to TRBJ2-7, with D possibly TRBD2 on 5 matching bases. There are 14 residues in the CDR3. The V and J ends lost 4 bases and 2 bases respectively, with 13 bases between them. Germline V CDR1 and CDR2: SGDLS, YYNGEE. The CDR3: CASSPSHSTYEQYF. DNA of the CDR3: TGTGCCAGCAGCCCTAGCCACAGTACCTACGAGCAGTACTTC.

The chain combines TRBV19 with TRBJ1-4; D remains ambiguous. The CDR3 has 12 amino acids. From germline, CDR1 is LNHDA and CDR2 SQIVND (reference sequence). Trimming took off 8 bases at V and 14 bases at J, with 18 bases between the two ends. The CDR3 sequence is CASYIDPGGLFF. CDR3 nucleotides: TGTGCCAGTTATATCGACCCAGGTGGGCTGTTTTTT.

The CDR3 here is CASSYSLIGEQFF. DNA for the CDR3: TGTGCCAGCAGTTACTCACTGATCGGTGAGCAGTTCTTC. The gene calls are TRBV6-5 and TRBJ2-1; no firm D call. V was cut by 0 bases and J by 9 bases, with 9 bases left in between. The CDR3 runs to 13 residues. CDR1 is MNHEY, CDR2 SVGAGI, per germline.

V is TRBV7-2 and J is TRBJ2-7, with D perhaps TRBD1 (7 bases). There are 13 residues in the CDR3. V was cut by 3 bases and J by 5 bases, with 11 bases left in between. Germline V gives CDR1 SGHTA, CDR2 FQGNSA. CDR3 DNA: TGTGCCAGCAGCTTCCCAGGGGGGAACGAGCAGTACTTC. Its translation is CASSFPGGNEQYF.

This clone was seen a single time. The chain uses TRBV28 and TRBJ1-2, with D unresolved. The CDR3 consists of 13 residues. Germline CDR1 reads MDHEN; CDR2 reads SYDVKM. Trimming shortened V by 5 bases and J by 3 bases, and 10 bases separated the two germline ends. CDR3 loop: CASSGTVYYGYTF. The CDR3 DNA follows: TGTGCCAGCAGTGGTACAGTTTACTATGGCTACACCTTC.

The V and J genes are TRBV9 and TRBJ1-3, with D uncertain. This CDR3 comprises 15 residues. Germline lookup yields CDR1 SGDLS and CDR2 YYNGEE. V was shortened by 5 bases and J by 1 base, with 13 bases between the two germline ends. CDR3 residues: CASSRGGNSGNTIYF. The CDR3 DNA reads TGTGCCAGCAGTCGAGGAGGAAATTCTGGAAACACCATATATTTT. The variable domain in full, with the rest retrieved from reference TRBV9 and TRBJ1-3, is DSGVTQTPKHLITATGQRVTLRCSPRSGDLSVYWYQQSLDQGLQFLIQYYNGEERAKGNILERFSAQQFPDLHSELNLSSLELGDSALYFCASSRGGNSGNTIYFGEGSWLTVV.

CDR3 protein: CASSYRGPLLGNTIYF. Written as DNA, the CDR3 is TGTGCCAGCAGTTACAGGGGCCCTCTTCTGGGGAACACCATATATTTT. The chain has TRBV6-5 and TRBJ1-3; perhaps TRBD1 as D (5 bases). The CDR3 has 16 residues. Trimming took 2 bases from V and 7 from J, leaving 18 bases between them. Germline loops: CDR1 MNHEY, CDR2 SVGAGI.

This clone is deemed medium-sized. The rearrangement uses TRBV7-8 and TRBJ2-7; D is uncertain. CDR1 is SGHVS and CDR2 is FQNEAQ in the germline V gene. The CDR3 covers 16 residues. V was clipped by 2 bases and J by 5 bases, with 19 bases between them. CDR3 amino acids: CASSLSPRYRTNEQYF. CDR3 nucleotide sequence: TGTGCCAGCAGCTTATCCCCCCGCTACCGAACCAACGAGCAGTACTTC.

The CDR3 region has the DNA TGTGCCAGCAGTTACCTTAGGGGGACAGGGGCCGAGCAGTACTTC. This gives the protein CASSYLRGTGAEQYF. The chain combines TRBV27 with TRBJ2-7; TRBD1 aligns across 10 bases. Germline assignment: CDR1 MNHEY and CDR2 SMNVEV (reference sequence). This CDR3 region has 15 residues. Trimming took 4 bases from V and 6 from J; bases not matched to a gene: 9.

V usage is TRBV10-3 and J usage is TRBJ2-5; D is possibly TRBD1 (6 bases). The germline CDR1 and CDR2 sequences are ENHRY and SYGVKD. The CDR3 extends over 16 amino acids. V was cut by 0 bases and J by 5 bases, with 16 bases left in between. The CDR3 DNA reads as TGTGCCATCAGTGAGTCGACTGGGGGCGCCCCGGAGACCCAGTACTTC. As protein: CAISESTGGAPETQYF.

The rearrangement joins TRBV9 to TRBJ2-3, with D unresolved. V lost 4 bases and J lost 1, with 10 bases in between. This CDR3 contains 14 residues. Germline V gene lookup returns CDR1 SGDLS and CDR2 YYNGEE. Here the CDR3 reads CASSPRFGTDTQYF. The CDR3 DNA reads TGTGCCAGCAGCCCACGGTTCGGCACAGATACGCAGTATTTT. Full variable domain (outside the CDR3, taken from reference TRBV9 and TRBJ2-3): DSGVTQTPKHLITATGQRVTLRCSPRSGDLSVYWYQQSLDQGLQFLIQYYNGEERAKGNILERFSAQQFPDLHSELNLSSLELGDSALYFCASSPRFGTDTQYFGPGTRLTVL.

The chain links TRBV7-2 to TRBJ2-7, with D hard to call. Germline V gene sequence: CDR1 SGHTA, CDR2 FQGNSA. This CDR3 is built from 17 residues. V was pared by 5 bases and J by 0 bases, with 20 bases between. CDR3 loop: CASSIPIGKRPSYEQYF. Written as DNA, the CDR3 is TGTGCCAGCAGCATACCCATTGGAAAGAGGCCCTCCTACGAGCAGTACTTC.

The chain has TRBV10-3 and TRBJ2-7, with unresolved D. This CDR3 region has 12 residues. Germline-derived CDR1 and CDR2 are ENHRY and SYGVKD. Trimming took off 5 bases at V and 5 bases at J, with 10 bases between the two ends. CDR3 sequence (DNA): TGTGCCATCAGTCTTTCTGCGAACGAGCAGTACTTC. The encoded protein is CAISLSANEQYF.

CDR3 in amino acids: CASNAGGAGGTEAFF. In DNA form, the CDR3 reads TGCGCCAGCAATGCGGGGGGCGCCGGTGGCACTGAAGCTTTCTTT. The chain has TRBV4-1 and TRBJ1-1, with a weak D call TRBD1 (6 bases). Per germline, CDR1 MGHRA and CDR2 YSYEKL. Trimming pared 7 bases from V and 4 bases from J, leaving 19 bases between. This CDR3 is 15 amino acids long.

This chain joins TRBV6-1 and TRBJ2-5, with 16 bases identical to TRBD2. The germline V gene has CDR1 MNHNS and CDR2 SASEGT. This CDR3 comprises 17 residues. Losses at the gene ends were 4 bases for V and 5 bases for J; bases not matched to a gene: 7. The CDR3 sequence is CASSAGTSGRARETQYF. The CDR3 DNA is TGTGCCAGCAGTGCAGGGACTAGCGGGAGGGCGCGGGAGACCCAGTACTTC.